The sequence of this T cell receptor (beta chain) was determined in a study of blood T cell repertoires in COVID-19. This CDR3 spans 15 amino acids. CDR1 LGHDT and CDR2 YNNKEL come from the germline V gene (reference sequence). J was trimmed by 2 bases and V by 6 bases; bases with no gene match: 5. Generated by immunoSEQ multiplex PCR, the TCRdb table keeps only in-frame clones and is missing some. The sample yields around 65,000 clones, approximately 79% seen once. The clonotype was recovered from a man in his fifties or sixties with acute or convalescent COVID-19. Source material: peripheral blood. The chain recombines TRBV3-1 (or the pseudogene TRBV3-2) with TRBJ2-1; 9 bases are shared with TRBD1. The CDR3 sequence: CASRQRQGAYNEQFF. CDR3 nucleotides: TGTGCCAGCAGGCAAAGACAGGGGGCCTACAATGAGCAGTTCTTC.